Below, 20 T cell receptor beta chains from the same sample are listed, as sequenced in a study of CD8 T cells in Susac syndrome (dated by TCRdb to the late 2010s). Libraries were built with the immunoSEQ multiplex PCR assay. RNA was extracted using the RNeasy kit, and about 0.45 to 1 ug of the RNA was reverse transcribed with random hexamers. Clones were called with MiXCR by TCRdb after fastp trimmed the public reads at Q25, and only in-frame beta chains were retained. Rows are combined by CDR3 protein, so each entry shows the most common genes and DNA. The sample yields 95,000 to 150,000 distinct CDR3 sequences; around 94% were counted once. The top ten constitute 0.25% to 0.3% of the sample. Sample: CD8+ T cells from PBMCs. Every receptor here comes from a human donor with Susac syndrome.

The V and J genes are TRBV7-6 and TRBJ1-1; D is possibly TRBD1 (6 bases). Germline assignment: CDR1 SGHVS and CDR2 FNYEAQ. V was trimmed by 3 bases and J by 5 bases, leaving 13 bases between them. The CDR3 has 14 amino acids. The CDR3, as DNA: TGTGCCAGCAGCTTCGGGGGGCAGCTTACTGAAGCTTTCTTT. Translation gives CASSFGGQLTEAFF.

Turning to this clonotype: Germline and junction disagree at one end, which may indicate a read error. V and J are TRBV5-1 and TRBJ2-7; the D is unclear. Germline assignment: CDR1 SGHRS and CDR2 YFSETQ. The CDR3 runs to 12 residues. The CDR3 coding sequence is TGCGCCAGCAGCACCGACGGCCCACCATACCGCTTC. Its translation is CASSTDGPPYRF.

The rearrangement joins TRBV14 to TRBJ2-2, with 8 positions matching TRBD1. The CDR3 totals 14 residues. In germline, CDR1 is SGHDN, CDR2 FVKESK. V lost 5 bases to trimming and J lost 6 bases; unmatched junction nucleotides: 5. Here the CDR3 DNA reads TGTGCCAGCAGCATCACACAGGGGGCCGGGGAGCTGTTTTTT. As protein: CASSITQGAGELFF.

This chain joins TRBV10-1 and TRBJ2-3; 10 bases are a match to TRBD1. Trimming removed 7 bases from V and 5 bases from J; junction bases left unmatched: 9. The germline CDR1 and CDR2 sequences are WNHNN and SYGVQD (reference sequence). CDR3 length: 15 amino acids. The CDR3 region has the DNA TGCGCCAGCACCGACCCGGGACAGGGGCAAGATACGCAGTATTTT. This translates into CASTDPGQGQDTQYF.

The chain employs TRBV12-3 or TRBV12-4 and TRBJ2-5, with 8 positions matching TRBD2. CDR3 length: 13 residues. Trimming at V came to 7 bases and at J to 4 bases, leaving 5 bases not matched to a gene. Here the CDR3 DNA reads TGTGCCAGCACCCGGGGGGGGTCAGAGACCCAGTACTTC. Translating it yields CASTRGGSETQYF.

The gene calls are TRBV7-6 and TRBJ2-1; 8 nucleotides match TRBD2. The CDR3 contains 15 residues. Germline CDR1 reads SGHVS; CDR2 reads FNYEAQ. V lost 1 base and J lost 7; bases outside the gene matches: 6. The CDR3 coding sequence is TGTGCCAGCAGCTTAGGCCTTGGCGGGGGGAATGAGCAGTTCTTC. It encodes CASSLGLGGGNEQFF.

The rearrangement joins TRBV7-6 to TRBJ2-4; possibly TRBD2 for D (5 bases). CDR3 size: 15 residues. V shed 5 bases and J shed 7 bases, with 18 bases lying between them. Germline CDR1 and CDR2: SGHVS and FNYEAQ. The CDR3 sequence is CASSPNTGWRNIQYF. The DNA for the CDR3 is TGTGCCAGCAGCCCCAATACGGGGTGGCGGAACATTCAGTACTTC.

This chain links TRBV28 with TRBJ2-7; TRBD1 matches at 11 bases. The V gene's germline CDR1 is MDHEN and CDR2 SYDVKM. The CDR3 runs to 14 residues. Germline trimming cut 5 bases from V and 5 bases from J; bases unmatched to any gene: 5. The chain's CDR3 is CASSRTGGRNEQYF. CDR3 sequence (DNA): TGTGCCAGCAGTCGGACAGGGGGCAGGAACGAGCAGTACTTC.

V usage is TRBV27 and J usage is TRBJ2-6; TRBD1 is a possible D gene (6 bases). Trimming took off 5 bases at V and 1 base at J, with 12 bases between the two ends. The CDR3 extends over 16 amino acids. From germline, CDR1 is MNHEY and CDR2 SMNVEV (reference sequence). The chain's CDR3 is CASSSGGQSGANVLTF. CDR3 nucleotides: TGTGCCAGCAGTAGTGGCGGACAGTCTGGGGCCAACGTCCTGACTTTC.

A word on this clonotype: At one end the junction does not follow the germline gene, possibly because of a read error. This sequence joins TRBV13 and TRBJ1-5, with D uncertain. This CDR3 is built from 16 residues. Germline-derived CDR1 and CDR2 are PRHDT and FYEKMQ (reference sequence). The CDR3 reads CASSLGGGVSNQPQLF. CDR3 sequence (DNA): TGTGCCAGCAGCTTAGGCGGCGGGGTCAGCAATCAGCCCCAGCTTTTT.

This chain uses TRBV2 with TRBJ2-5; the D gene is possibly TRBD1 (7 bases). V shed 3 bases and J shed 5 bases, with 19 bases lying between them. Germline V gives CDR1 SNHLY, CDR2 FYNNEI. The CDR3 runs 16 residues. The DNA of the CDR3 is TGTGCCAGCAGTGACCCCCGGACAGGTGGGGGGGAGACCCAGTACTTC. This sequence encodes CASSDPRTGGGETQYF.

CDR3 DNA sequence: TGCGCCAGCAGCCAAGGGCCGGGGACAGCTACCTACAATGAGCAGTTCTTC. It specifies CASSQGPGTATYNEQFF. The V call is TRBV4-3, the J call TRBJ2-1; 7 bases fit TRBD1. This CDR3 region has 17 residues. CDR1 and CDR2 from the germline V gene are LGHNA and YSLEER. Germline trimming cut 1 base from V and 2 bases from J; bases unmatched to any gene: 8.

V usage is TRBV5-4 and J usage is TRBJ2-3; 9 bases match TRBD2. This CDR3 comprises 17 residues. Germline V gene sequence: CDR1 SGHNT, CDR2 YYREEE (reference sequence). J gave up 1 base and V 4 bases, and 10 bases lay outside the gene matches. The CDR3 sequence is CASSTREAGGRTDTQYF. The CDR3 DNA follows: TGTGCCAGCAGCACCCGGGAAGCGGGGGGACGCACAGATACGCAGTATTTT. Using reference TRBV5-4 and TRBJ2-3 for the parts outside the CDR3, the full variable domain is ETGVTQSPTHLIKTRGQQVTLRCSSQSGHNTVSWYQQALGQGPQFIFQYYREEENGRGNFPPRFSGLQFPNYSSELNVNALELDDSALYLCASSTREAGGRTDTQYFGPGTRLTVL.

CDR3 DNA sequence: TGTGCCAGCAGCCAGGACAGGGGGCCGACCGGGGAGCTGTTTTTT. Translated, it gives CASSQDRGPTGELFF. The chain has TRBV14 and TRBJ2-2; 11 positions match TRBD1. Germline V gene lookup returns CDR1 SGHDN and CDR2 FVKESK. The CDR3 extends over 15 amino acids. V lost 3 bases and J lost 5; bases outside the gene matches: 2.

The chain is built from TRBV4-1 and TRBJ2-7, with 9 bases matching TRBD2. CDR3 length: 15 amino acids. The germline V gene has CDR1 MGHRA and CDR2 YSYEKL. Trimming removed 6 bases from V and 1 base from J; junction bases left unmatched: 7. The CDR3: CASSHRAGGSYEQYF. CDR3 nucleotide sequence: TGCGCCAGCAGTCACAGAGCGGGGGGTTCCTACGAGCAGTACTTC.

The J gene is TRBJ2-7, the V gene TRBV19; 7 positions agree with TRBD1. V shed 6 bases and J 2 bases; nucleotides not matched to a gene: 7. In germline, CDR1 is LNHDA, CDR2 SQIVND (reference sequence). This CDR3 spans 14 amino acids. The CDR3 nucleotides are TGTGCCAGTAGCACAGGGGCCGCAACCTACGAGCAGTACTTC. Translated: CASSTGAATYEQYF.

Written as DNA, the CDR3 is TGCGCCAGCAGCCAAGTGGCGGATGATCAGCCCCAGCATTTT. As protein: CASSQVADDQPQHF. This chain joins TRBV4-1 and TRBJ1-5; D remains unclear. The CDR3 runs to 14 residues. Germline V CDR1 and CDR2: MGHRA, YSYEKL. V lost 1 base, J lost 5 bases, and 9 bases lay in between.

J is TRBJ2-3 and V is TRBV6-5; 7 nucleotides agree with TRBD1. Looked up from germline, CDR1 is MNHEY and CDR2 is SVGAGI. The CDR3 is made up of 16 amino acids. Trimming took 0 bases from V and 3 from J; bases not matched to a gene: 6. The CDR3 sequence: CASSYSTRGSTDTQYF. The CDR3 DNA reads TGTGCCAGCAGTTACTCGACCAGGGGGTCGACAGATACGCAGTATTTT.

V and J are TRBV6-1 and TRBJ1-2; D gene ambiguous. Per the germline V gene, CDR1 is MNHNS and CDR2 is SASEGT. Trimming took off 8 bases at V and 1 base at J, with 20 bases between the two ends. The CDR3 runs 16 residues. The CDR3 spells CASYISEGDVNYGYTF. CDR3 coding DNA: TGTGCCAGCTATATCTCGGAGGGAGATGTTAACTATGGCTACACCTTC.

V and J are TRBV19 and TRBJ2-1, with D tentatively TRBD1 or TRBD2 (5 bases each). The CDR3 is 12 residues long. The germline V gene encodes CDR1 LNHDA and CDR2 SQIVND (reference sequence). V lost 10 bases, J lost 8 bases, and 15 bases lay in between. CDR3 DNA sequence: TGTGCCATAAGGGACGCTAACCATGAGCAGTTCTTC. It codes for CAIRDANHEQFF. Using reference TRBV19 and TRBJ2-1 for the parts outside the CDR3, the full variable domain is DGGITQSPKYLFRKEGQNVTLSCEQNLNHDAMYWYRQDPGQGLRLIYYSQIVNDFQKGDIAEGYSVSREKKESFPLTVTSAQKNPTAFYLCAIRDANHEQFFGPGTRLTVL.